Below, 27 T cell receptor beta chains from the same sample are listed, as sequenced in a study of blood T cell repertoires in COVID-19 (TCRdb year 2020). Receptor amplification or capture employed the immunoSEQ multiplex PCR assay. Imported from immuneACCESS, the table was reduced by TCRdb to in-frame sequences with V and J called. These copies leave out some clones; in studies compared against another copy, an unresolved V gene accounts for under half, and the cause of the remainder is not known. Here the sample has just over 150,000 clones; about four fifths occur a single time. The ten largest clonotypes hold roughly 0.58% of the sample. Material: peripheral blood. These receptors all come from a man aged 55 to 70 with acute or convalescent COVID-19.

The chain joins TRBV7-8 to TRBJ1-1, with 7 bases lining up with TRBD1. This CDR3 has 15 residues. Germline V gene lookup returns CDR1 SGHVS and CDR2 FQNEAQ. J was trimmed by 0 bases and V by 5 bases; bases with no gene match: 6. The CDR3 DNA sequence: TGTGCCAGCAGCCCCCAGGGACAGATGAACACTGAAGCTTTCTTT. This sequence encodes CASSPQGQMNTEAFF.

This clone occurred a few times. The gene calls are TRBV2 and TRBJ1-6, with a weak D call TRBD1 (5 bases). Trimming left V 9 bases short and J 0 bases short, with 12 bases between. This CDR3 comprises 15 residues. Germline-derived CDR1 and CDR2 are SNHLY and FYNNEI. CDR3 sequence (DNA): TGTGCCAGGAGGGAGGGGAGCTCCTATAATTCACCCCTCCACTTT. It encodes CARREGSSYNSPLHF.

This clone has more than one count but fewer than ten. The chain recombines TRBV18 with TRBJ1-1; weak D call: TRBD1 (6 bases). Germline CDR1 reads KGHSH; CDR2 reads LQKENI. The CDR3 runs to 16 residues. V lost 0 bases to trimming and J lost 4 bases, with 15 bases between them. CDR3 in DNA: TGTGCCAGCTCACCACCGTTTGCGGGGGCGGCCACTGAAGCTTTCTTT. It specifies CASSPPFAGAATEAFF.

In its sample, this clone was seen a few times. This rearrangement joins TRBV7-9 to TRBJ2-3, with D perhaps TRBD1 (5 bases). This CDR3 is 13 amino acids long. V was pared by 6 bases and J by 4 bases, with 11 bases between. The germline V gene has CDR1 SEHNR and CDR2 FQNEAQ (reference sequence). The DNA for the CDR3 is TGTGCCAGCAGAAAAAGGGGTCCAGATACGCAGTATTTT. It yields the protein CASRKRGPDTQYF.

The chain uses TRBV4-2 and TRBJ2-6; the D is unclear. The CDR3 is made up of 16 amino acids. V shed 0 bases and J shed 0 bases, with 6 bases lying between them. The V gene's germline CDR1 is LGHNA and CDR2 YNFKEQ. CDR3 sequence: CASSQDESSGANVLTF. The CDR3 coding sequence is TGTGCCAGCAGCCAAGATGAGTCCTCTGGGGCCAACGTCCTGACTTTC.

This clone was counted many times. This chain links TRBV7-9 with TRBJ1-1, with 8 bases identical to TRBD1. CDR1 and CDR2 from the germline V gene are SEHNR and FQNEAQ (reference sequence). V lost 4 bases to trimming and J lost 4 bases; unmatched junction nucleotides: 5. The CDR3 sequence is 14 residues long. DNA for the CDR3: TGTGCCAGCAGCTCAGGGGGCGATAGCACTGAAGCTTTCTTT. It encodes CASSSGGDSTEAFF.

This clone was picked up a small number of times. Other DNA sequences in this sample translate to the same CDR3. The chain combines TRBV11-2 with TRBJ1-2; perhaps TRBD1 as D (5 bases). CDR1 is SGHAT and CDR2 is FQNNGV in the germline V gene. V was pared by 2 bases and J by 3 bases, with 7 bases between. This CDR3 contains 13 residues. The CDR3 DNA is TGTGCCAGCAGCTTACAGGGCTACTATGGCTACACCTTC. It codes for CASSLQGYYGYTF.

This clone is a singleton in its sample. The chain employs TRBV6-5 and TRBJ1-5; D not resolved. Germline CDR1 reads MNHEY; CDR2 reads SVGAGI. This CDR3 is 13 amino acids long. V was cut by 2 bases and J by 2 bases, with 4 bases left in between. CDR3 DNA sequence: TGTGCCAGCAGTTACGGGCGCAATCAGCCCCAGCATTTT. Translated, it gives CASSYGRNQPQHF.

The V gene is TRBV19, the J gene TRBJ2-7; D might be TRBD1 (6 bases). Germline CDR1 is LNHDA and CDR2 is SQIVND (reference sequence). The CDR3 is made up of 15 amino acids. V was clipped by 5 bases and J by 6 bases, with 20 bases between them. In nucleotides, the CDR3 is TGTGCCAGTAGTCCGGTTGAGTCAGGGGCGGGCGAGCAGTACTTC. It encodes CASSPVESGAGEQYF. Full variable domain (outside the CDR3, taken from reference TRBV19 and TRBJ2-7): DGGITQSPKYLFRKEGQNVTLSCEQNLNHDAMYWYRQDPGQGLRLIYYSQIVNDFQKGDIAEGYSVSREKKESFPLTVTSAQKNPTAFYLCASSPVESGAGEQYFGPGTRLTVT.

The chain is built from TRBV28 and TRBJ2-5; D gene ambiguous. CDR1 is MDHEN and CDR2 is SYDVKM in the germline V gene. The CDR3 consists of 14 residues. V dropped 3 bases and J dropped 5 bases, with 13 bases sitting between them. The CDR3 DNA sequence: TGTGCCAGCAGTTTTCGAAGCGTGAGGGAGACCCAGTACTTC. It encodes CASSFRSVRETQYF.

Here the CDR3 reads CASSSPGGVGETQYF. CDR3 sequence (DNA): TGTGCCAGCAGCTCCCCGGGGGGCGTGGGGGAGACCCAGTACTTC. The rearrangement links TRBV7-9 to TRBJ2-5, with D possibly being TRBD2 (7 bases). CDR3 length equals 15 residues. Germline V lookup: CDR1 SEHNR, CDR2 FQNEAQ (reference sequence). V shed 4 bases and J shed 5 bases, with 17 bases lying between them.

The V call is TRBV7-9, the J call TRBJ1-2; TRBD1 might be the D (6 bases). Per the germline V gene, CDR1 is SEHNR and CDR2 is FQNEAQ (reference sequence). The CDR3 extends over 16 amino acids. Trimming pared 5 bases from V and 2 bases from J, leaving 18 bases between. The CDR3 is CASSATGGPPNYGYTF. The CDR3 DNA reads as TGTGCCAGCAGCGCTACGGGGGGCCCACCCAACTATGGCTACACCTTC.

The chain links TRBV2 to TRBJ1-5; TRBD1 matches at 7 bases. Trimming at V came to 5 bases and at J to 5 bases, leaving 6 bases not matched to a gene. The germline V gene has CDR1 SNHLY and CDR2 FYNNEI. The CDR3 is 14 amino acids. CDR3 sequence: CASSLTGKYQPQHF. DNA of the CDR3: TGTGCCAGCAGTCTGACAGGGAAGTATCAGCCCCAGCATTTT.

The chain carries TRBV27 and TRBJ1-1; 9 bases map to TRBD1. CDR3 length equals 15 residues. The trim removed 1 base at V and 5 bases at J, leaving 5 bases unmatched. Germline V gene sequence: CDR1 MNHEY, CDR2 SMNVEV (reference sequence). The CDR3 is CASSLFTGGGTEAFF. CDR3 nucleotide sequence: TGTGCCAGCAGTTTATTCACAGGGGGCGGAACTGAAGCTTTCTTT.

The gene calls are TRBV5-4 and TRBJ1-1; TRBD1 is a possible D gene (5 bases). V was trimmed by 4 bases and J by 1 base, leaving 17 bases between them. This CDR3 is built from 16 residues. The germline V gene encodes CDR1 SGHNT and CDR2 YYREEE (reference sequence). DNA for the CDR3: TGTGCCAGCAGCCCGACCCAAACAGGACAGAACACTGAAGCTTTCTTT. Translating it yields CASSPTQTGQNTEAFF.

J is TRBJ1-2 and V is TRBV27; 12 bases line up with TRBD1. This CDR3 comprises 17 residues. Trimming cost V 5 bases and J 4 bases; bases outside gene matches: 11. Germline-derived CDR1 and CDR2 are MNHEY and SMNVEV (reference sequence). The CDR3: CASSPGTGGWLGYGYTF. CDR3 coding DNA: TGTGCCAGCAGTCCCGGGACAGGGGGCTGGTTAGGCTATGGCTACACCTTC.

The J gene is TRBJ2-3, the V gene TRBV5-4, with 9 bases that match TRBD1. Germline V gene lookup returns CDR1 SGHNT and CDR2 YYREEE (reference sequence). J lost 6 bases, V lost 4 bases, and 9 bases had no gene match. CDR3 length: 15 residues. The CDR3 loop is CASSDGTGLRDTQYF. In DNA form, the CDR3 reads TGTGCCAGCAGCGACGGGACAGGGCTAAGGGATACGCAGTATTTT.

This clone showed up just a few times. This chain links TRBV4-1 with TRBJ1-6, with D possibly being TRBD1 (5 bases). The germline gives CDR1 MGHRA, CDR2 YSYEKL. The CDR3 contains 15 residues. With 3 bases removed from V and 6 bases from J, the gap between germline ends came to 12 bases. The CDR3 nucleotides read TGCGCCAGCAGCCAGGAGGGACTGTCTAATTCACCCCTCCACTTT. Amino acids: CASSQEGLSNSPLHF.

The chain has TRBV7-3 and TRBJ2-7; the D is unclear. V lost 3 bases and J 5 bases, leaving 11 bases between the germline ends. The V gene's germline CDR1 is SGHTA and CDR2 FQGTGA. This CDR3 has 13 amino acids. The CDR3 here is CASSLPGSHEQYF. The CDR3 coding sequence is TGTGCCAGCAGCTTGCCGGGTAGCCACGAGCAGTACTTC.

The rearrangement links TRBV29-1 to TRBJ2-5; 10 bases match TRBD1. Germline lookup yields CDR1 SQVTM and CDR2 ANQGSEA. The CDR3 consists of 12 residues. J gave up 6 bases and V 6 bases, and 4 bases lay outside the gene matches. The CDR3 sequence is CSVGTGAKTQYF. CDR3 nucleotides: TGCAGCGTAGGGACAGGGGCAAAGACCCAGTACTTC.

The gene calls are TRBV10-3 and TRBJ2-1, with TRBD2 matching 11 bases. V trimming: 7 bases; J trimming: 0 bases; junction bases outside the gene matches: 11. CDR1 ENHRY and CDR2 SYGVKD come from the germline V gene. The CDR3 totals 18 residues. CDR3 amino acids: CAITRTSGSPSSYNEQFF. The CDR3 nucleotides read TGTGCCATCACCAGGACTAGCGGGTCCCCCAGCTCCTACAATGAGCAGTTCTTC.

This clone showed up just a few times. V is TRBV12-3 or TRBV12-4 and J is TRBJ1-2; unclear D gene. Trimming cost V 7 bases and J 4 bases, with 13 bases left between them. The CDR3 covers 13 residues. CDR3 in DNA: TGTGCCAGCACCAGATGGGCCAGCTATGGCTACACCTTC. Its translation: CASTRWASYGYTF.

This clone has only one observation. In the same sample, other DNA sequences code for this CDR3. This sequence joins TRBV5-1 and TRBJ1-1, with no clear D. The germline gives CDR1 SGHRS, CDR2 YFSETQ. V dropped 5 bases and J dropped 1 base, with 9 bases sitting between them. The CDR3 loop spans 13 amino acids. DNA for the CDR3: TGCGCCAGCAGTCCGACGGGGAACACTGAAGCTTTCTTT. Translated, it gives CASSPTGNTEAFF.

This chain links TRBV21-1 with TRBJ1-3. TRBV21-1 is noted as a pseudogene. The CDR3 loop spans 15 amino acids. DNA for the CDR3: TGTGCCAGCATCTGGTGGGAGGGCCCTGGAAACACCATATATTTT. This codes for CASIWWEGPGNTIYF.

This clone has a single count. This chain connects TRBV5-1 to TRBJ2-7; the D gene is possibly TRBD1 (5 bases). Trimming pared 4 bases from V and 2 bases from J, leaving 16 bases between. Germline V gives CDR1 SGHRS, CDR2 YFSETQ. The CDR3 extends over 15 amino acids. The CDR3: CASSLGDYSPYEQYF. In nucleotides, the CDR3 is TGCGCCAGCAGCCTAGGGGATTATTCTCCCTACGAGCAGTACTTC.

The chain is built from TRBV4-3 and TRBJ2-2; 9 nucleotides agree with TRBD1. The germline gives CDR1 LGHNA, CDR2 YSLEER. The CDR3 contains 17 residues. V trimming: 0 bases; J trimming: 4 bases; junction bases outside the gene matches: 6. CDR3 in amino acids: CASSQEYRGRGTGELFF. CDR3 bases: TGCGCCAGCAGCCAAGAATACAGGGGGCGAGGCACCGGGGAGCTGTTTTTT.

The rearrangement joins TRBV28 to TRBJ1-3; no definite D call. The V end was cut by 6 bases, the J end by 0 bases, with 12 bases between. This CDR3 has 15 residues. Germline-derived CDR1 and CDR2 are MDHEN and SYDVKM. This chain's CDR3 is CASSGEVYSGNTIYF. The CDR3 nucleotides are TGTGCCAGCAGCGGCGAGGTCTACTCTGGAAACACCATATATTTT.